The present TCR beta chain was sequenced within a study of blood T cell repertoires in COVID-19. For the study at large: The study drew acute and convalescent COVID-19 samples from the United States, Italy and Spain. PBMCs, B-cell-depleted T cells, or T cells provided the cDNA or gDNA that made up the material.

The CDR3 is 14 amino acids. Germline V gene sequence: CDR1 MNHEY, CDR2 SMNVEV (reference sequence). V was trimmed by 2 bases and J by 4 bases, leaving 11 bases between them. The authors' processing: Amplifying reference gene primers gave estimates of nucleated cell counts. Libraries were prepared by immunoSEQ multiplex PCR; TCRdb keeps only in-frame clonotypes and omits some of them. That table supplies the V and J calls and clone size; D and trimming were determined from the DNA. The sample contains around 230,000 clones, approximately 85% of which appear only once. Material: peripheral blood. J is TRBJ1-2 and V is TRBV27, with D tentatively TRBD1 (6 bases). This clonotype was sampled from a woman aged 60 to 75 with active or convalescent COVID-19. CDR3 sequence: CASSLRGGGYGYTF. The CDR3 coding sequence is TGTGCCAGCAGTTTACGGGGGGGCGGCTATGGCTACACCTTC.